This T cell receptor beta chain was identified during a study of cytomegalovirus exposure and HLA in healthy donors. Study-level information: In an early release, HLA-typed donors contributed 80 million to 95 million unique TCR sequences.

The CDR3 is made up of 10 amino acids, end residues included. The germline gives CDR1 SGHDT, CDR2 YYEEEE. As concerns this clone: The antigen is not known. In this CDR3 the conserved last residue, phenylalanine or tryptophan, is missing, so a read error is likely. The DNA is left out, because the CDR3 cannot be placed on it with certainty; the CDR3 is given as TCRdb lists it.

The PCR contained 60 Vbeta and 13 Jbeta primers. Clones were sequenced by immunoSEQ multiplex PCR, and TCRdb holds only the in-frame ones, with some missing. Seen here are a few hundred thousand clones, around 89% observed once, and the top ten hold roughly 1%. Study observations and caveats: A missense variant in DCLRE1C was later tied to TCR beta V- and J-gene trimming. The presence/absence work took it that sequencing depth was about the same across donors.

Every donor was a healthy person donating bone marrow. The chain employs TRBV5-6 and TRBJ1-2; TRBD1 was called by the table and not checked on the DNA. This TCR derives from a woman in her late teens or twenties in good health and CMV-seronegative. The source material was PBMCs. CDR3 in amino acids: CASSLGDRDL.